In this sample, the clone carrying this TCR beta chain turned up many times. Its antigen is unidentified. This entry belongs to a study of T cells in Graves' hyperthyroidism and ophthalmopathy. Study-wide context: Peripheral blood was acquired at first diagnosis, ahead of any therapy whatsoever.

The CDR3 regions of TCR beta were amplified from RNA transcripts. A set of HTBI primers served as the primers for a first-round RT-PCR of the TCR CDR3. TCRdb re-analysed the multiplex PCR reads in MiXCR, keeping a single row per CDR3 protein. Of some 570,000 distinct CDR3 sequences listed, 14% are singletons. Among ophthalmopathy patients, the Clinical Activity Score reached at least 3, the NOSPECS grade reached at least 4, and duration remained under 3 months. Study conclusions and caveats: Model predictions of ophthalmopathy came a median approximately seven months before onset.

Sample: blood. The sequence derives from a woman younger than 35 with Graves' ophthalmopathy.

CDR3 DNA: TGTGCCAGCAGCTTAAATTATCAGGGAGCCGGGGAGCTGTTTTTT. As protein: CASSLNYQGAGELFF. The V and J genes are TRBV7-2 and TRBJ2-2, with D perhaps given as TRBD1 or TRBD2 (5 bases each). CDR1 SGHTA and CDR2 FQGNSA come from the germline V gene. There are 15 residues in the CDR3. V was trimmed by 2 bases and J by 6 bases, leaving 13 bases between them.